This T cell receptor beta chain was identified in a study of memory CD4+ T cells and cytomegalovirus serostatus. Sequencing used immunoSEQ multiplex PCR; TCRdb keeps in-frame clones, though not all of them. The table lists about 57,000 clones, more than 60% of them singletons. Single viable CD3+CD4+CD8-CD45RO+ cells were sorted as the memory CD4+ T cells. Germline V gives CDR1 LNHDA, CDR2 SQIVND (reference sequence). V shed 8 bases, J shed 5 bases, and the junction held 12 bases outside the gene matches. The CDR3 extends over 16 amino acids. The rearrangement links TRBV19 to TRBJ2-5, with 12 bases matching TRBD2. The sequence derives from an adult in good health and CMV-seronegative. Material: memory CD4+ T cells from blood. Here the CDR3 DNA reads TGTGCCAGTTCGCTTGGGACTAGCGGGTATGGGGAGACCCAGTACTTC. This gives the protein CASSLGTSGYGETQYF.